The 13 T cell receptor beta chains reported below all come from one sample, sequenced in a study of tumor and adjacent non-tumor tissue in lung cancer. No cell sorting was done before RNA was extracted from the tissue. TCRbeta libraries were built with three rounds of nested PCR, modified from ARM-PCR. TCRdb itself ran the multiplex PCR reads through MiXCR, one entry per CDR3 protein. In the table there are 95,000 to 150,000 distinct CDR3 sequences, approximately 66% of which are singletons. Sequencing was done on a sample of lung tumor tissue. The receptors derive from a man aged 25 to 45 with non-small cell lung cancer.

About this clonotype itself: A much larger clone differs from this one at a single base, so this may be a read error. This rearrangement joins TRBV20-1 to TRBJ2-4; 7 bases are shared with TRBD1. Germline CDR1 is DFQATT and CDR2 is SNEGSKA (reference sequence). Trimming removed 5 bases from V and 6 bases from J; junction bases left unmatched: 7. The CDR3 is made up of 13 amino acids. The CDR3 loop reads CSADPGQRNIQYF. The CDR3 DNA follows: TGCAGTGCTGACCCGGGACAGAGAAACATTCAGTACTTC.

Notes on this clonotype: It is likely a read error, because the conserved phenylalanine at the end of the CDR3 is missing. V gene TRBV20-1 combines with J gene TRBJ1-1; D possibly corresponds to TRBD1 (5 bases). The germline gives CDR1 DFQATT, CDR2 SNEGSKA (reference sequence). Trimming removed 3 bases at V and 5 bases at J, with 16 bases between. The CDR3 extends over 14 amino acids. The CDR3 bases are TGCAGTGCTAGTGGGGCGACAGAGCATACTGAAGCTTTCTCT. It is translated as CSASGATEHTEAFS.

In this sample, this clonotype turned up a few times. A read error is possible here, since a much larger clone lies one base away. The chain is built from TRBV6-2 or TRBV6-3 and TRBJ2-2, with a tentative D call TRBD2 (6 bases). V shed 7 bases and J shed 1 base, with 16 bases lying between them. Germline loops: CDR1 MNHEY, CDR2 SVGEGT. The CDR3 has 16 residues. The CDR3 DNA sequence: TGTGCCAGCATTCCTGGACTAATCGTGAACACCGGGGAGCTGTTTTTT. It codes for CASIPGLIVNTGELFF.

Points on this clonotype: A single base separates this from a much larger clone, so it may be a read error. The chain carries TRBV20-1 and TRBJ2-1, with 9 bases that match TRBD2. CDR3 length equals 15 residues. In germline, CDR1 is DFQATT, CDR2 SNEGSKA (reference sequence). The CDR3: CSARPIAGVYNEQSF. For the CDR3, the DNA is TGCAGTGCCCGACCGATAGCGGGGGTCTACAATGAGCAGTCCTTC.

This clonotype has just one count. This could be a read error, since a much larger clone is one nucleotide away. The J gene is TRBJ2-2, the V gene TRBV20-1; no reliable D call. Germline-derived CDR1 and CDR2 are DFQATT and SNEGSKA (reference sequence). V dropped 7 bases and J dropped 3 bases, with 9 bases sitting between them. This CDR3 spans 12 amino acids. In nucleotides, the CDR3 is TGCAGTGGCCCGGTCTACACCGGGGAGCTGTTTTTT. Amino acid sequence: CSGPVYTGELFF.

As to this clonotype: A read error may be the cause here, since a much bigger clone is one base away. This chain joins TRBV12-3 or TRBV12-4 and TRBJ1-5, with D unresolved. CDR3 length equals 14 residues. Trimming took 3 bases from V and 7 from J, leaving 13 bases between them. The CDR3 reads CASSLREIKQPQHF. The CDR3 DNA follows: TGTGCCAGCAGTTTGCGGGAGATCAAACAGCCCCAGCATTTT.

With respect to this clonotype: A read error is likely, as this CDR3 ends without the conserved phenylalanine or tryptophan. V gene TRBV6-4 combines with J gene TRBJ1-2; 7 nucleotides agree with TRBD1. The V segment lost 6 bases and the J segment 5 bases; nucleotides outside the gene matches: 6. CDR3 length: 13 residues. The V gene's germline CDR1 is MRHNA and CDR2 SNTAGT. The CDR3 coding sequence is TGTGCCAGCAGCGACAGGGTTCGGTATGGCTACACCTTA. Translating gives CASSDRVRYGYTL.

To note about this clonotype: A read error may be the cause here, since a much bigger clone is one base away. This chain connects TRBV12-3 or TRBV12-4 to TRBJ1-1; D ambiguous. The ends were cut back, 0 bases at V and 4 bases at J, with 6 bases in the middle. The length of the CDR3 is 13 residues. CDR3 DNA sequence: TGTGCCAGCAGTTTAGCCGACTTCACTGAAGCTTTCTTT. This codes for CASSLADFTEAFF.

In DNA, the CDR3 is TGCGCCAGCAGCCAAAATGAGATGGGAGGTGCGTACGAGCAGTACTTC. It translates to CASSQNEMGGAYEQYF. The gene calls are TRBV4-1 and TRBJ2-7, with D perhaps TRBD2 (6 bases). The CDR3 runs to 16 residues. The V gene lost 2 bases and the J gene lost 4 bases, with 18 bases spanning the gap. Looked up from germline, CDR1 is MGHRA and CDR2 is YSYEKL.

In nucleotides, the CDR3 is TGCGCCAGGAGCGGGGACTCCCATTTGGACAATGAGCAGTTCTTC. This sequence encodes CARSGDSHLDNEQFF. This chain links TRBV4-3 with TRBJ2-1; 7 bases line up with TRBD2. The V gene's germline CDR1 is LGHNA and CDR2 YSLEER. This CDR3 region has 15 residues. Trimming took 9 bases from V and 5 from J; bases not matched to a gene: 13.

Details on this clonotype: One end of the junction fails to match germline, which may point to a read error. The chain joins TRBV5-1 to TRBJ1-1; D gene ambiguous. From germline, CDR1 is SGHRS and CDR2 YFSETQ. The CDR3 has 14 residues. CDR3: CASIPAESYIEAFF. The DNA for the CDR3 is TGCGCCAGCATCCCCGCCGAGAGTTACATTGAAGCCTTCTTT.

This clonotype has a handful of counts. The rearrangement uses TRBV20-1 and TRBJ2-1, with 12 bases matching TRBD2. The CDR3 is 15 amino acids. V dropped 6 bases and J dropped 3; count of bases not matched to a gene: 6. The germline gives CDR1 DFQATT, CDR2 SNEGSKA (reference sequence). This CDR3 reads CSADPGLAGYNEQFF. In DNA form, the CDR3 reads TGCAGTGCGGATCCGGGACTAGCGGGCTACAATGAGCAGTTCTTC.

With regard to this clonotype: At one end the junction does not follow the germline gene, possibly because of a read error. The rearrangement uses TRBV6-6 and TRBJ1-6; TRBD1 matches 8 bases. This CDR3 has 17 residues. Germline-derived CDR1 and CDR2 are MNHNY and SVGAGI (reference sequence). The CDR3 DNA follows: TGTGCCAGCAGCCGACAGGGGCCCGGCTCCTATAATTCACTCCTCCACTTT. Translating gives CASSRQGPGSYNSLLHF.